This T cell receptor beta chain was found in a study of blood T cell repertoires in COVID-19 (TCRdb year 2020). Regarding the complete study: Collaborator samples came from the United States, Italy and Spain and covered acute and convalescent phases of COVID-19. The repertoires were released in a freely available public database intended as a resource for research on the immune response to SARS-CoV-2. The material from the prospective study consisted of cDNA or gDNA derived from T cells, B-cell-depleted T cells, or PBMCs. Where HLA class I and class II types were available, the types were taken from metadata supplied by the sample provider, not from assay-based typing. Nearly every sample came with metadata listing a de-identified subject ID, COVID-19 status, age in years and sex. Samples were obtained from the ongoing ImmuneRACE study (first 160 participants) and from 1,254 subjects provided by 6 global collaborators. Deeply sampled blood TCRbeta repertoires from subjects exposed to, actively infected with, or recovered from COVID-19 were included in the dataset. General findings and caveats noted by the study authors: How much clinical and demographic metadata was included differed by source and by participant, and the metadata was provided uncurated.

The immunoSEQ Assay, a bias-controlled multiplex PCR, was used to amplify TCRbeta CDR3 regions from genomic DNA. The authors' analysis ran thus. Within the assay, amplification of reference gene primers was used to estimate how many nucleated cells each sample contained. Sequence reads were collapsed and filtered to measure the absolute abundance of every unique TCRbeta CDR3 rearrangement. Productive Simpson clonality was computed per sample as the square root of Simpson's diversity index over productive rearrangements. TCRdb provides this immuneACCESS table in a form limited to in-frame rearrangements. Some clones are lacking; in checked studies, under half of them reflect an unresolved V gene, and why the rest are absent is not known. Clonal size and the V and J genes are those of that table, whereas D and trimming came from the DNA. This sample holds some 76,000 clones; 75% to 85% were observed only once. Of the sample, around 29% is held by the ten largest clones.

Points on this clone: It has no known antigen specificity. No clone much larger than this one lies a single base away; base qualities are absent.

The collaborating institutions used their own protocols to collect whole blood in K2EDTA tubes. Collaborator samples were shipped for TCRbeta analysis as frozen whole blood, isolated PBMCs, or DNA extracted from either sample type. Spanning cysteine to phenylalanine, the CDR3 consists of 14 amino acids. Only the CDR3 DNA is retained, 42 bases long and in frame from the first base. Via the germline V gene, CDR1 is MNHEY and CDR2 SVGAGI. The junction shows trimming of 7 bases on V and 1 base on J, plus 13 bases between the germline ends. The sample consisted of peripheral blood. Recombination joined TRBV6-5 with TRBJ1-2, and the D gene may be TRBD1, 5 bases matching. The source of this sequence is a human donor in a cohort sampled during active COVID-19. The DNA reads as follows: TGTGCCAGCACCCCCGGGGGGGGTAACTATGGCTACACCTTC. It specifies CASTPGGGNYGYTF.